What follows are 2 T cell receptor beta chains derived from one specimen sequenced in a study of T cells in women clearing cervical HPV infection. The data were produced by immunoSEQ multiplex PCR, yet TCRdb's version contains in-frame clones alone and is incomplete. The sample has some 16,000 clones, and its top ten clones hold 5.5% to 8%. The specimen was blood buffy coat. The receptors stem from a woman between 18 and 69 years old with a cervical HPV16 infection that either progressed to CIN3+ or cleared (not recorded which).

A note on this clone: The DNA ends 3 residues before the CDR3 does, and the rest of the CDR3 is filled in from the germline J gene. The chain carries TRBV7-3 and TRBJ2-3, with TRBD2 matching 12 bases. The CDR3 extends over 19 amino acids. Germline CDR1 is SGHTA and CDR2 is FQGTGA. V trimming: 0 bases; J trimming: 2 bases; junction bases outside the gene matches: 9. The CDR3 sequence: CASSLTASGGGRFTDTQYF. CDR3 bases read: TGTGCCAGCAGCTTAACGGCTAGCGGGGGGGGGAGGTTCACAGATACG.

A note on this clone: Read data end 3 residues before the CDR3 end; the end is taken from the germline J gene. This rearrangement joins TRBV7-9 to TRBJ1-3, with 8 bases that match TRBD1. The CDR3 loop spans 15 amino acids. The ends lost 11 bases at V and 0 bases at J; junction bases unmatched: 9. The germline gives CDR1 SEHNR, CDR2 FQNEAQ (reference sequence). The sequenced CDR3 bases are TGTGCCTGGGGACAGGAACTACTCTCTGGAAACACC. Protein product: CAWGQELLSGNT. The CDR3 as a whole reads CAWGQELLSGNTIYF.